The TCR beta chain under discussion was sequenced for a study of technical replicates of blood from a few donors listed by TCRdb under 2017. Worth noting for this clone: Its antigen specificity is not known. No base-level quality is on record; no much larger clone is a single base apart.

CDR1 and CDR2 were assigned from the germline V gene (reference sequence) as MNHEY and SMNVEV. V has 6 bases trimmed and J has 7 bases trimmed; junction bases matching no gene number 8. The CDR3, from cysteine to phenylalanine, totals 13 residues. Just the 39-base CDR3 DNA is kept, in frame starting at base 1. The library relied on the immunoSEQ multiplex PCR assay. Entries here come from immuneACCESS through TCRdb and include only in-frame sequences with V and J called. Some clones fail to appear in such tables; in the studies checked, an unresolved V gene covers under half of the shortfall, and the cause of the remainder is unknown. The sample data list some 56,000 clones, and about 95% of these were observed just once. The ten largest clones capture about 3.2% of the sample.

The sequenced sample consisted of PBMCs. The receptor was derived from a human donor in good health. Some clones in this sample may be carry-over from other donors' samples. The V gene is TRBV27 and the J gene is TRBJ1-2; 7 junctional bases match TRBD1. The DNA reads TGTGCCAGCAGCAACGACAGGGTACGTGGCTACACCTTC. Its protein product is CASSNDRVRGYTF.